The 8 T cell receptor beta chains in this list originate from one sample, sequenced in a study of cytomegalovirus exposure and HLA in healthy donors. The PCR made use of 60 Vbeta and 13 Jbeta primers. The data were produced by immunoSEQ multiplex PCR, yet TCRdb's version contains in-frame clones alone and is incomplete. The sample carries 150,000 to 200,000 clones, around four fifths recorded once. Sequencing input: PBMCs. These receptors were obtained from a male donor in good health and CMV-seronegative.

V gene TRBV28 combines with J gene TRBJ2-2; 10 bases are a match to TRBD2. V lost 2 bases, J lost 2 bases, and 2 bases stayed unmatched. The CDR3 is 16 residues long. From germline, CDR1 is MDHEN and CDR2 SYDVKM. The CDR3 loop is CASSLRLAGNTGELFF. The CDR3 nucleotides are TGTGCCAGCAGTTTAAGACTAGCGGGCAACACCGGGGAGCTGTTTTTT.

This clone was counted a few times. The rearrangement links TRBV2 to TRBJ1-4, with 7 bases matching TRBD1. Germline V lookup: CDR1 SNHLY, CDR2 FYNNEI. The CDR3 consists of 17 residues. V lost 4 bases, J lost 2 bases, and 10 bases stayed unmatched. The CDR3 region is CASSARQGDSTNEKLFF. DNA of the CDR3: TGTGCCAGCAGTGCAAGACAGGGCGATTCGACTAATGAAAAACTGTTTTTT.

The rearrangement uses TRBV5-8 and TRBJ2-7, with a tentative D call TRBD1 (6 bases). Germline V lookup: CDR1 SGHTS, CDR2 YDEGEE. Trimming pared 2 bases from V and 4 bases from J, leaving 10 bases between. This CDR3 contains 13 residues. The chain's CDR3 is CASSFRRGYEQYF. DNA for the CDR3: TGTGCCAGCAGCTTTAGAAGGGGGTACGAGCAGTACTTC.

The chain recombines TRBV6-1 with TRBJ1-6; D unclear. The CDR3 has 13 amino acids. CDR1 is MNHNS and CDR2 is SASEGT in the germline V gene. V lost 3 bases, J lost 6 bases, and 6 bases lay in between. Here the CDR3 DNA reads TGTGCCAGCAGTGAGTCGGTTAATTCACCCCTCCACTTT. Its protein product is CASSESVNSPLHF.

This clone was counted once. The CDR3 loop reads CASSWYLSGSSYNEQFF. CDR3 DNA: TGTGCCAGCAGCTGGTACCTTAGCGGGAGCTCCTACAATGAGCAGTTCTTC. This sequence joins TRBV7-9 and TRBJ2-1; TRBD2 aligns across 9 bases. The CDR3 is 17 residues long. Trimming removed 4 bases from V and 0 bases from J; junction bases left unmatched: 7. In germline, CDR1 is SEHNR, CDR2 FQNEAQ (reference sequence).

The rearrangement links TRBV7-9 to TRBJ1-2; 9 bases are shared with TRBD1. J was trimmed by 7 bases and V by 4 bases; bases with no gene match: 7. Germline V gene sequence: CDR1 SEHNR, CDR2 FQNEAQ (reference sequence). The CDR3 is 14 amino acids. CDR3 amino acids: CASSSGGQGGGYTF. CDR3 bases: TGTGCCAGCAGCTCAGGGGGACAGGGTGGTGGCTACACCTTC.

In DNA, the CDR3 is TGTGCCAGCAGCTTAGTGGCAGGGACCTACGAGCAGTACTTC. It specifies CASSLVAGTYEQYF. The V call is TRBV7-9, the J call TRBJ2-7, with D possibly TRBD1 on 5 matching bases. Trimming took 1 base from V and 2 from J, leaving 9 bases between them. CDR1 is SEHNR, CDR2 FQNEAQ, per germline (reference sequence). CDR3 length: 14 residues.

This sequence joins TRBV27 and TRBJ1-1, with TRBD1 matching 9 bases. Per the germline V gene, CDR1 is MNHEY and CDR2 is SMNVEV (reference sequence). The CDR3 covers 15 residues. V shed 4 bases, J shed 4 bases, and the junction held 7 bases outside the gene matches. The CDR3 sequence is CASSWGTGSRTEAFF. The CDR3 DNA reads as TGTGCCAGCAGTTGGGGGACAGGGTCCCGCACTGAAGCTTTCTTT.